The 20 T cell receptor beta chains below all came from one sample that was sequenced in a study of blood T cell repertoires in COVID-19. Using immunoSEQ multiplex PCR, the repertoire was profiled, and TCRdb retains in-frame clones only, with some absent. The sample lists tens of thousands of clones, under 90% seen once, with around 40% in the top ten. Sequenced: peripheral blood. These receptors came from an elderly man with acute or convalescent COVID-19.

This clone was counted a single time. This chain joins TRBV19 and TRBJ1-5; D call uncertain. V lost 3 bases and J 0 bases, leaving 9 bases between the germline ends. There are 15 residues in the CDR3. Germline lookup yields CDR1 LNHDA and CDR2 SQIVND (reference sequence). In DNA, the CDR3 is TGTGCCAGTAGTATTGGGCAGTCTAGCAATCAGCCCCAGCATTTT. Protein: CASSIGQSSNQPQHF.

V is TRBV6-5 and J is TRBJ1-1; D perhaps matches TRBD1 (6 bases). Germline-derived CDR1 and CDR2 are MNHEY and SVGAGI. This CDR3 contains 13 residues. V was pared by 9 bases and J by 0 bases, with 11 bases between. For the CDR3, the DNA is TGTGCCAGTACGGACAGTATGAACACTGAAGCTTTCTTT. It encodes CASTDSMNTEAFF.

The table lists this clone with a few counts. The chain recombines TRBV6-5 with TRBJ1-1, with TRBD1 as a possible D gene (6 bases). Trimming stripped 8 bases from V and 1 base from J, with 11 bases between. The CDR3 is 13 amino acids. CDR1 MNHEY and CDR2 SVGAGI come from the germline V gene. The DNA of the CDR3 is TGTGCCAGCTCTTCGGGACAGAACACTGAAGCTTTCTTT. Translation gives CASSSGQNTEAFF.

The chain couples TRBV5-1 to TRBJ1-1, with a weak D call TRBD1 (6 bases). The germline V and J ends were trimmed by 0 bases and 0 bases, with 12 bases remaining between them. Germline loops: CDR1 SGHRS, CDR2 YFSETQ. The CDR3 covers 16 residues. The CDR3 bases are TGCGCCAGCAGCTTGGACCCAGGGGATCTGAACACTGAAGCTTTCTTT. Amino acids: CASSLDPGDLNTEAFF. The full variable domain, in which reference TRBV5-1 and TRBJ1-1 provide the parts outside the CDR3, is KAGVTQTPRYLIKTRGQQVTLSCSPISGHRSVSWYQQTPGQGLQFLFEYFSETQRNKGNFPGRFSGRQFSNSRSEMNVSTLELGDSALYLCASSLDPGDLNTEAFFGQGTRLTVV.

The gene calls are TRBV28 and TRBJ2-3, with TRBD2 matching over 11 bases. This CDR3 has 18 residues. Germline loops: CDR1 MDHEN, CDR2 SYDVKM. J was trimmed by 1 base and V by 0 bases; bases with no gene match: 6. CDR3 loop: CASSLWEIAGGGTDTQYF. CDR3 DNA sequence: TGTGCCAGCAGTTTATGGGAGATAGCGGGGGGGGGCACAGATACGCAGTATTTT. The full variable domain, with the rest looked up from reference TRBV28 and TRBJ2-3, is DVKVTQSSRYLVKRTGEKVFLECVQDMDHENMFWYRQDPGLGLRLIYFSYDVKMKEKGDIPEGYSVSREKKERFSLILESASTNQTSMYLCASSLWEIAGGGTDTQYFGPGTRLTVL.

The CDR3 is CASSLSGGGGSSYEQYF. The CDR3 DNA is TGCGCCAGCAGCCTATCCGGGGGTGGCGGGAGTTCCTACGAGCAGTACTTC. The V and J genes are TRBV5-1 and TRBJ2-7, with 7 bases identical to TRBD2. Unmatched junction bases numbered 14, after V lost 4 bases and J lost 1 base. The CDR3 covers 17 residues. CDR1 is SGHRS, CDR2 YFSETQ, per germline. The whole variable domain, filled in from reference TRBV5-1 and TRBJ2-7, reads KAGVTQTPRYLIKTRGQQVTLSCSPISGHRSVSWYQQTPGQGLQFLFEYFSETQRNKGNFPGRFSGRQFSNSRSEMNVSTLELGDSALYLCASSLSGGGGSSYEQYFGPGTRLTVT.

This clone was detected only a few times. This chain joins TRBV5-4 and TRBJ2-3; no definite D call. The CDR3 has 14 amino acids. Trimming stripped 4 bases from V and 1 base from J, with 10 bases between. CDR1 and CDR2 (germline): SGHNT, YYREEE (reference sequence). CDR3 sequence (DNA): TGTGCCAGCAGCCCGCCCCAGGGCACAGATACGCAGTATTTT. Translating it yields CASSPPQGTDTQYF.

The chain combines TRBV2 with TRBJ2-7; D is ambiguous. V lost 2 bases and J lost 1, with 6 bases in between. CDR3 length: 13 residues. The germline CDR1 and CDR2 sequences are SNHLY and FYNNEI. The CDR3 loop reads CASSEYISYEQYF. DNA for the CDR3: TGTGCCAGCAGTGAATATATATCCTACGAGCAGTACTTC. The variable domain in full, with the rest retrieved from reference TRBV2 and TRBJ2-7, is EPEVTQTPSHQVTQMGQEVILRCVPISNHLYFYWYRQILGQKVEFLVSFYNNEISEKSEIFDDQFSVERPDGSNFTLKIRSTKLEDSAMYFCASSEYISYEQYFGPGTRLTVT.

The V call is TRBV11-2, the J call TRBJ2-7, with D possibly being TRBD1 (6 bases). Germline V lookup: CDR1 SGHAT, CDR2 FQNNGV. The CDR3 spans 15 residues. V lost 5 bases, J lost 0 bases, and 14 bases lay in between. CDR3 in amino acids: CASSAYREPSYEQYF. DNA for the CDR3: TGTGCCAGCAGCGCCTACAGGGAGCCCTCCTACGAGCAGTACTTC.

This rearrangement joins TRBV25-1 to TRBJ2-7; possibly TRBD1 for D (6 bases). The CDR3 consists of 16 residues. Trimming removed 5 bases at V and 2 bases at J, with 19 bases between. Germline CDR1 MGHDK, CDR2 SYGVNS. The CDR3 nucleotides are TGTGCCAGCAGTAGACCCGGGACAAGGGGAACCTACGAGCAGTACTTC. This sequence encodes CASSRPGTRGTYEQYF.

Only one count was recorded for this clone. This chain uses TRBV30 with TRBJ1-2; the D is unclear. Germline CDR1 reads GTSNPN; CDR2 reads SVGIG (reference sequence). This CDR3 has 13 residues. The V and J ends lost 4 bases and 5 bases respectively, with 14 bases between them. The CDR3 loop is CAWTVDPRYGYTF. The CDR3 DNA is TGTGCCTGGACGGTTGATCCTAGATATGGCTACACCTTC.

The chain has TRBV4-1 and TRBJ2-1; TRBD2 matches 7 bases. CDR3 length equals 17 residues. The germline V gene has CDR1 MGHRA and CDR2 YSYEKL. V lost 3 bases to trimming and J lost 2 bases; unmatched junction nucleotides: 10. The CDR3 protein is CASSQVPSGIPYNEQFF. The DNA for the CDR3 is TGCGCCAGCAGCCAGGTCCCCAGCGGGATTCCCTACAATGAGCAGTTCTTC.

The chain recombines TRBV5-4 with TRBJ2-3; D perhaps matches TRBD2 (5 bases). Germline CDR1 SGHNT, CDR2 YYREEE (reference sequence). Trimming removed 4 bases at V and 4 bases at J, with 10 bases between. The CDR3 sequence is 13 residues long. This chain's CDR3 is CASSEGWADTQYF. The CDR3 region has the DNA TGTGCCAGCAGCGAGGGATGGGCAGATACGCAGTATTTT. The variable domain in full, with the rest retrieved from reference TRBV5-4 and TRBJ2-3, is ETGVTQSPTHLIKTRGQQVTLRCSSQSGHNTVSWYQQALGQGPQFIFQYYREEENGRGNFPPRFSGLQFPNYSSELNVNALELDDSALYLCASSEGWADTQYFGPGTRLTVL.

The CDR3, as DNA: TGTGCCAGCAGGGTCCCGGGACAGAATTACGAGCAGTACTTC. Translated: CASRVPGQNYEQYF. The V and J genes are TRBV28 and TRBJ2-7, with 7 bases matching TRBD1. Germline V gene data show CDR1 as MDHEN and CDR2 as SYDVKM. V shed 6 bases and J 4 bases; nucleotides not matched to a gene: 9. The length of the CDR3 is 14 residues.

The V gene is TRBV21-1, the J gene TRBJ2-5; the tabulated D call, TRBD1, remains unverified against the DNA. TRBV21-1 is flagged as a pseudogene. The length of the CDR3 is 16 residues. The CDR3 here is CASSESGTGRQETQYF. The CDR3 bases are TGTGCCAGCAGCGAATCCGGGACAGGAAGACAAGAGACCCAGTACTTC.

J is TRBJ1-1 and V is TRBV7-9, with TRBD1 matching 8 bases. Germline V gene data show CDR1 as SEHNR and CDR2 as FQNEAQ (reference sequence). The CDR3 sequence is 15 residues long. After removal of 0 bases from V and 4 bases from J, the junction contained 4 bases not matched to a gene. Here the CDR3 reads CASSLAGQVSTEAFF. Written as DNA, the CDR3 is TGTGCCAGCAGCTTAGCGGGACAGGTGAGCACTGAAGCTTTCTTT.

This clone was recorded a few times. The CDR3 bases are TGTGCCAGTAGCCCTCGACTAGTGCGCACAGATACGCAGTATTTT. Encoded protein: CASSPRLVRTDTQYF. The V gene is TRBV19, the J gene TRBJ2-3; D is perhaps TRBD2 (6 bases). The V end was cut by 6 bases, the J end by 1 base, with 14 bases between. Germline lookup yields CDR1 LNHDA and CDR2 SQIVND (reference sequence). The CDR3 runs to 15 residues.

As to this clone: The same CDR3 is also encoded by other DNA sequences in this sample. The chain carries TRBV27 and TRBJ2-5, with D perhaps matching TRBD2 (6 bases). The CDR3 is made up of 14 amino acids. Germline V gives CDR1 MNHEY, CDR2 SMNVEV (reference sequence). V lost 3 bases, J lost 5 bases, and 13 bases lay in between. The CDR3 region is CASSLAGRRETQYF. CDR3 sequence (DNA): TGTGCCAGCAGTTTGGCGGGGAGGAGGGAGACCCAGTACTTC.

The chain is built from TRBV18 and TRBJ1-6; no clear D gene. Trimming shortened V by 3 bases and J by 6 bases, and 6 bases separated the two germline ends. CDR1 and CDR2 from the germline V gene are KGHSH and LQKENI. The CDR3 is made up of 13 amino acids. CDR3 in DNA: TGTGCCAGCTCACCTTCGGGTAATTCACCCCTCCACTTT. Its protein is CASSPSGNSPLHF.

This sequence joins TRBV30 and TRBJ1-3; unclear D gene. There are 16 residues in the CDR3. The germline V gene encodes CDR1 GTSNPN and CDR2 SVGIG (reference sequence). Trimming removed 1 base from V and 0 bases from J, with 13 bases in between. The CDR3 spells CAWSALPPSSGNTIYF. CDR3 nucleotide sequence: TGTGCCTGGAGTGCCCTTCCGCCGAGCTCTGGAAACACCATATATTTT.